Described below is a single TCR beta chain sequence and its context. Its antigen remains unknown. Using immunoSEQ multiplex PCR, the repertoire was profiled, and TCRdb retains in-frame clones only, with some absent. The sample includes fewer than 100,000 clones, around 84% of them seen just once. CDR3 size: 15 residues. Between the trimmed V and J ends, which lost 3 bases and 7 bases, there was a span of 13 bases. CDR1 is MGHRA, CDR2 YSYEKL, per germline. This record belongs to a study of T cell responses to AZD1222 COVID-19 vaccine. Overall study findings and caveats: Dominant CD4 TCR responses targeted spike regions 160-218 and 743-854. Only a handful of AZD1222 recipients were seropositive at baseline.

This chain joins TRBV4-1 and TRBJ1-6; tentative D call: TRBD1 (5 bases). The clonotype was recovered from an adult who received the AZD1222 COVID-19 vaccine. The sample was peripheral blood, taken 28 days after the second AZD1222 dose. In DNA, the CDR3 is TGCGCCAGCAGCCAGGAGGACATTGGGAATTCACCCCTCCACTTT. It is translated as CASSQEDIGNSPLHF.